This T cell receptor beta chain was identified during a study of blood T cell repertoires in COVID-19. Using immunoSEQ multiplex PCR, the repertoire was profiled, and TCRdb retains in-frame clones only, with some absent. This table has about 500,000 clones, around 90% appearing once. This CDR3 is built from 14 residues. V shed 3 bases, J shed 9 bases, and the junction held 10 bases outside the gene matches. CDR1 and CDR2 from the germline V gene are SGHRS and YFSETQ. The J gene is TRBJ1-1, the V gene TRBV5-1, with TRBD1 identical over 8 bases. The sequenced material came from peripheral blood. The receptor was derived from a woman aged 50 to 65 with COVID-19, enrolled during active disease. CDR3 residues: CASSSDRGGFQAFF. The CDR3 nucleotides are TGCGCCAGCAGCTCTGACAGGGGAGGGTTCCAAGCTTTCTTT.